The rows below give T cell receptor beta chains drawn from one sample of a study of Graves' ophthalmopathy and Graves' hyperthyroidism. TCRdb called the multiplex PCR reads again in MiXCR, with one record for every CDR3 protein. The sample has 660,000 or so distinct CDR3 sequences; just over 40% are singletons. The sequencing input was peripheral blood. These receptors originate from an adult man with Graves' ophthalmopathy. Each CDR3 is given with its conserved first and last residue. D genes are given only for firm matches. Part of the rows lack a size; the others show once, few, many or a class for expanded clones.

J: TRBJ2-5; D: TRBD1; V: TRBV6-1; size: few; CDR3: CASSPYTGAQETQYF; DNA: TGTGCCAGCAGTCCATACACAGGGGCCCAAGAGACCCAGTACTTC
J: TRBJ1-5; D: -; V: TRBV20-1; size: -; CDR3: CSANSVRGSNQPQHF; DNA: TGCAGTGCTAATTCAGTGAGGGGTAGCAATCAGCCCCAGCATTTT
J: TRBJ2-7; D: -; V: TRBV29-1; size: many; CDR3: CSVEKGPGDEQYF; DNA: TGCAGCGTTGAAAAAGGGCCAGGGGACGAGCAGTACTTC
J: TRBJ2-5; D: -; V: TRBV29-1; size: many; CDR3: CSVEPPEEETQYF; DNA: TGCAGCGTTGAACCTCCCGAGGAGGAGACCCAGTACTTC
J: TRBJ2-5; D: TRBD1; V: TRBV20-1; size: -; CDR3: CSAIQGWGYQETQYF; DNA: TGCAGTGCTATACAGGGGTGGGGGTACCAAGAGACCCAGTACTTC
J: TRBJ1-6; D: -; V: TRBV10-3; size: -; CDR3: CASRKERGSHNSPLHF; DNA: TGTGCCAGCAGGAAGGAAAGGGGGTCCCATAATTCACCCCTCCACTTT
J: TRBJ2-5; D: -; V: TRBV7-2; size: -; CDR3: CASSSEGNQPQYF; DNA: TGTGCCAGCAGTTCGGAGGGCAATCAGCCCCAGTACTTC
J: TRBJ1-6; D: -; V: TRBV14; size: many; CDR3: CASSQATLRSNNSPLHF; DNA: TGTGCCAGCAGCCAAGCGACACTCAGGAGCAATAATTCACCCCTCCACTTT
J: TRBJ2-2; D: -; V: TRBV19; size: many; CDR3: CASSINPGWAGELFF; DNA: TGTGCCAGTAGTATCAATCCAGGTTGGGCCGGGGAGCTGTTTTTT
J: TRBJ2-7; D: TRBD1; V: TRBV3-1; size: -; CDR3: CASSRENRGQKYF; DNA: TGTGCCAGCAGCCGAGAGAACAGGGGGCAAAAGTACTTC
J: TRBJ2-7; D: TRBD1; V: TRBV9; size: many; CDR3: CASSVTGQFQAQYF; DNA: TGTGCCAGCAGCGTGACAGGGCAGTTTCAGGCGCAGTACTTC
J: TRBJ2-7; D: TRBD1; V: TRBV12-3/TRBV12-4; size: many; CDR3: CASSGGQFYEQYF; DNA: TGTGCCAGCAGTGGGGGACAGTTCTACGAGCAGTACTTC
J: TRBJ1-6; D: TRBD1; V: TRBV29-1; size: once; CDR3: CSLGDRGRGSPLHF; DNA: TGCAGCTTGGGTGACAGGGGGAGAGGTTCACCCCTCCACTTT
J: TRBJ1-1; D: TRBD1; V: TRBV7-9; size: many; CDR3: CASSDTGGGTEAFF; DNA: TGTGCCAGCAGCGATACAGGGGGAGGTACTGAAGCTTTCTTT
J: TRBJ1-6; D: -; V: TRBV20-1; size: -; CDR3: CSARPNGRDNSPLHF; DNA: TGCAGTGCTAGACCCAATGGGAGGGATAATTCACCCCTCCACTTT
J: TRBJ2-7; D: -; V: TRBV10-3; size: -; CDR3: CAISPLGTTFSYEQYF; DNA: TGTGCCATCAGTCCGCTCGGGACAACCTTCTCCTACGAGCAGTACTTC
J: TRBJ1-2; D: -; V: TRBV4-1; size: many; CDR3: CASSHPNGGNYGYTF; DNA: TGCGCCAGCAGCCACCCCAATGGGGGAAACTATGGCTACACCTTC
J: TRBJ2-7; D: TRBD2; V: TRBV12-3/TRBV12-4; size: many; CDR3: CASTPLAGGYEQYF; DNA: TGTGCCAGCACGCCACTAGCGGGAGGTTACGAGCAGTACTTC
J: TRBJ1-4; D: -; V: TRBV29-1; size: many; CDR3: CSARGGLNEKLFF; DNA: TGCAGCGCTAGGGGGGGACTAAATGAAAAACTGTTTTTT
J: TRBJ2-7; D: TRBD1; V: TRBV10-3; size: once; CDR3: CAISPGPTGAVYEQYF; DNA: TGTGCCATCAGCCCCGGACCGACAGGGGCTGTATACGAGCAGTACTTC
J: TRBJ2-7; D: -; V: TRBV7-2; size: many; CDR3: CASSLGSGSFYEQYF; DNA: TGTGCCAGCTCCTTAGGATCAGGGTCCTTCTACGAGCAGTACTTC
J: TRBJ2-7; D: -; V: TRBV2; size: few; CDR3: CASSEPGSSHEQYF; DNA: TGTGCCAGCAGTGAACCCGGGAGCTCCCACGAGCAGTACTTC
J: TRBJ1-6; D: -; V: TRBV10-3; size: few; CDR3: CASEKTPGDSPLHF; DNA: TGTGCCAGCGAGAAGACCCCAGGCGATTCACCCCTCCACTTT
J: TRBJ1-5; D: -; V: TRBV6-6; size: many; CDR3: CASRVEGHGNQPQHF; DNA: TGTGCCAGCAGAGTCGAGGGACACGGGAATCAGCCCCAGCATTTT
J: TRBJ1-1; D: -; V: TRBV7-9; size: many; CDR3: CASSLQGGNTEAFF; DNA: TGTGCCAGCAGCTTACAGGGTGGGAACACTGAAGCTTTCTTT
J: TRBJ2-7; D: -; V: TRBV20-1; size: few; CDR3: CSARAPARRYEQYF; DNA: TGCAGTGCTAGAGCGCCCGCCAGGAGGTACGAGCAGTACTTC
J: TRBJ1-1; D: -; V: TRBV24-1; size: -; CDR3: CATSSLAGNTEAFF; DNA: TGTGCCACCAGCAGCTTAGCCGGGAACACTGAAGCTTTCTTT
J: TRBJ1-3; D: -; V: TRBV7-9; size: many; CDR3: CASSSKTSSGNTIYF; DNA: TGTGCCAGCAGCTCGAAAACCTCCTCTGGAAACACCATATATTTT
J: TRBJ1-1; D: -; V: TRBV20-1; size: many; CDR3: CSARGGGGGYTEAFF; DNA: TGCAGTGCTAGAGGCGGGGGGGGAGGGTACACTGAAGCTTTCTTT
J: TRBJ2-7; D: -; V: TRBV20-1; size: -; CDR3: CSASPGVGSYEQYF; DNA: TGCAGTGCTAGCCCAGGGGTAGGGTCCTACGAGCAGTACTTC
J: TRBJ2-7; D: -; V: TRBV4-1; size: few; CDR3: CASSQAPLTRGEQYF; DNA: TGCGCCAGCAGCCAAGCACCCCTTACCAGGGGCGAGCAGTACTTC
J: TRBJ2-7; D: -; V: TRBV7-9; size: many; CDR3: CASSFLSYEQYF; DNA: TGTGCCAGCAGCTTCCTCTCCTACGAGCAGTACTTC
J: TRBJ2-7; D: -; V: TRBV7-8; size: -; CDR3: CASGGQMGEQYF; DNA: TGTGCCAGCGGAGGACAGATGGGAGAGCAGTACTTC
J: TRBJ2-3; D: TRBD1; V: TRBV9; size: -; CDR3: CASSVAGQGRDTQYF; DNA: TGTGCCAGCAGCGTAGCGGGACAGGGGAGAGATACGCAGTATTTT
J: TRBJ1-1; D: -; V: TRBV20-1; size: -; CDR3: CSAGPGDKFFAEAFF; DNA: TGCAGTGCCGGCCCCGGGGACAAATTTTTTGCTGAAGCTTTCTTT
J: TRBJ2-5; D: TRBD1; V: TRBV7-9; size: -; CDR3: CASSPRDRGAGETQYF; DNA: TGCGCCAGCAGCCCTCGAGACAGGGGGGCCGGGGAGACCCAGTACTTC
J: TRBJ2-5; D: TRBD2; V: TRBV7-2; size: many; CDR3: CASSSSSGGAETQYF; DNA: TGTGCCAGCAGCTCCTCTAGCGGGGGGGCGGAGACCCAGTACTTC
J: TRBJ1-1; D: -; V: TRBV12-3/TRBV12-4; size: many; CDR3: CASSMSVGTEAFF; DNA: TGTGCCAGCAGTATGAGTGTGGGGACTGAAGCTTTCTTT
J: TRBJ1-4; D: -; V: TRBV19; size: many; CDR3: CASSISGTNEKLFF; DNA: TGTGCCAGTAGTATCAGTGGCACTAATGAAAAACTGTTTTTT
J: TRBJ1-1; D: -; V: TRBV4-3; size: few; CDR3: CASSQVRTGGTEAFF; DNA: TGCGCCAGCAGCCAAGTTCGGACGGGGGGAACTGAAGCTTTCTTT
J: TRBJ2-7; D: -; V: TRBV24-1; size: -; CDR3: CATSGKGTRSYEQYF; DNA: TGTGCCACCAGTGGCAAAGGGACAAGGTCCTACGAGCAGTACTTC
J: TRBJ1-2; D: TRBD1; V: TRBV7-2; size: -; CDR3: CASSRAGQGYGYTF; DNA: TGTGCCAGCAGCCGTGCGGGACAGGGGTATGGCTACACCTTC
J: TRBJ2-5; D: TRBD2; V: TRBV12-3/TRBV12-4; size: many; CDR3: CASRPGTREETQYF; DNA: TGTGCCAGCAGGCCAGGGACTAGGGAAGAGACCCAGTACTTC
J: TRBJ2-6; D: TRBD1; V: TRBV24-1; size: few; CDR3: CASSPPRQGESGANVLTF; DNA: TGTGCCAGCTCACCACCGCGGCAGGGGGAATCTGGGGCCAACGTCCTGACTTTC
J: TRBJ1-2; D: -; V: TRBV12-3/TRBV12-4; size: few; CDR3: CASSQDLAGYTF; DNA: TGTGCCAGCAGCCAAGATTTAGCGGGCTACACCTTC
J: TRBJ1-1; D: TRBD1; V: TRBV10-2; size: many; CDR3: CASSFVPGQGATEAFF; DNA: TGCGCCAGCAGTTTCGTGCCGGGACAGGGGGCGACTGAAGCTTTCTTT
J: TRBJ2-2; D: TRBD1; V: TRBV10-3; size: few; CDR3: CAIMGDRGRGELFF; DNA: TGTGCCATCATGGGGGACAGGGGGCGCGGGGAGCTGTTTTTT
J: TRBJ1-4; D: -; V: TRBV29-1; size: many; CDR3: CSVVEVGNEKLFF; DNA: TGCAGCGTTGTTGAGGTGGGGAATGAAAAACTGTTTTTT
J: TRBJ2-5; D: -; V: TRBV10-3; size: -; CDR3: CARDRETQYF; DNA: TGTGCTAGGGACCGAGAGACCCAGTACTTC
J: TRBJ1-4; D: -; V: TRBV10-3; size: -; CDR3: CAISELENEKLFF; DNA: TGTGCCATCAGTGAGTTAGAGAATGAAAAACTGTTTTTT
J: TRBJ1-1; D: -; V: TRBV29-1; size: many; CDR3: CSVEGWAAGGYGTEAFF; DNA: TGCAGCGTTGAAGGGTGGGCCGCCGGGGGGTACGGCACTGAAGCTTTCTTT
J: TRBJ1-2; D: TRBD1; V: TRBV5-1; size: -; CDR3: CASSPGTGPYGYTF; DNA: TGCGCCAGCAGCCCCGGGACAGGTCCCTATGGCTACACCTTC